A single sample is the source of the 6 T cell receptor beta chains below, sequenced in a study of glioma-infiltrating T cells after dendritic cell vaccination (dated by TCRdb to about 2016). The library relied on the immunoSEQ multiplex PCR assay. What TCRdb holds here is the immuneACCESS table cut down to in-frame rearrangements. Part of the clones is not present; checked against another copy, under half of the missing clones reflect an unresolved V gene, and the others are unexplained. The sample table contains about 92,000 clones; only one count was recorded for under 90% of them. The ten largest clonotypes hold more than 15% of the sample. The material was blood, obtained before dendritic cell vaccination. The origin of the receptors is a human donor with glioblastoma.

The chain recombines TRBV27 with TRBJ2-1; possible D gene TRBD2, 6 bases. The CDR3 extends over 15 amino acids. Trimming removed 10 bases at V and 6 bases at J, with 22 bases between. Germline CDR1 reads MNHEY; CDR2 reads SMNVEV (reference sequence). The CDR3 sequence is CATVARGGVGNEQFF. The CDR3, as DNA: TGTGCCACCGTGGCACGGGGCGGGGTGGGCAATGAGCAGTTCTTC.

This clone was recorded once. The chain carries TRBV6-6 and TRBJ1-5; 7 bases are shared with TRBD1. V lost 2 bases to trimming and J lost 0 bases; unmatched junction nucleotides: 4. The CDR3 covers 16 residues. Germline-derived CDR1 and CDR2 are MNHNY and SVGAGI (reference sequence). CDR3 bases: TGTGCCAGCAGTTACGGTGGGACAGATAGCAATCAGCCCCAGCATTTT. Translation: CASSYGGTDSNQPQHF.

The chain is built from TRBV7-6 and TRBJ2-7, with 8 bases identical to TRBD2. Looked up from germline, CDR1 is SGHVS and CDR2 is FNYEAQ. There are 14 residues in the CDR3. The junction had 6 bases not matched to a gene; V was cut back by 5 bases and J by 3 bases. In DNA form, the CDR3 reads TGTGCCAGCAGCCCCTTCGGGGGGGGCTACGAGCAGTACTTC. Translation: CASSPFGGGYEQYF. Full variable domain (outside the CDR3, taken from reference TRBV7-6 and TRBJ2-7): GAGVSQSPRYKVTKRGQDVALRCDPISGHVSLYWYRQALGQGPEFLTYFNYEAQQDKSGLPNDRFSAERPEGSISTLTIQRTEQRDSAMYRCASSPFGGGYEQYFGPGTRLTVT.

The chain is built from TRBV6-5 and TRBJ1-5, with D tentatively TRBD1 (5 bases). CDR1 and CDR2 from the germline V gene are MNHEY and SVGAGI. The CDR3 is 14 amino acids. V was shortened by 6 bases and J by 7 bases, with 16 bases between the two germline ends. The CDR3 DNA reads TGTGCCAGCAGCCCCTGGGGCGGGGGACAGCCCCAGCATTTT. Translating gives CASSPWGGGQPQHF.

The chain carries TRBV2 and TRBJ1-4; TRBD1 is a possible D gene (6 bases). This CDR3 region has 14 residues. The ends were cut back, 3 bases at V and 8 bases at J, with 13 bases in the middle. Germline V CDR1 and CDR2: SNHLY, FYNNEI. CDR3 coding DNA: TGTGCCAGCAGTGATCGGACAGTGGGGGAAAAACTGTTTTTT. It yields the protein CASSDRTVGEKLFF.

The genes are TRBV7-6 and TRBJ2-3; 8 bases are a match to TRBD2. Per germline, CDR1 SGHVS and CDR2 FNYEAQ. The V gene end was trimmed by 5 bases and the J gene end by 3 bases; junction bases not matched to a gene: 7. The CDR3 sequence is 15 residues long. CDR3 DNA sequence: TGTGCCAGCAGCCCTGCGGGAGGCGGGACAGATACGCAGTATTTT. This translates into CASSPAGGGTDTQYF.